This record looks at one TCR beta chain sequence and its context. There is no known antigen for this receptor. Per-nucleotide qualities are absent, and no much larger clonotype sits a single base away. TCR libraries were generated with the immunoSEQ multiplex PCR assay, using TCR-beta and/or TCR-alpha/delta assays for each sample. The Illumina high-throughput platform was used to sequence the amplified TCR libraries. As for the original processing: Clustering and dimensionality reduction relied on pairwise TCRdist distances among GMM-specific receptors from T cells that were either sorted ex vivo or expanded in vitro. Each clinical repertoire received a mean NN-distance score, defined as the average TCRdist to the nearest 10% of tetramer-positive reference sequences. GEM TCR motif frequency was computed as the fraction of unique TCRs matching known GEM sequences by V/J usage and CDR3 length. Active tuberculosis was classified by linear discriminant analysis with leave-one-out cross-validation, implemented in scikit-learn. TCRdb holds this immuneACCESS table with in-frame rearrangements only. Some clones are missing; in checked studies, unresolved V genes explain under half, and the rest has no known cause. The DNA gave D and trimming, while V, J and clone size come from that table. The sample contains approximately 20,000 clones, 97% of them found a single time. The leading ten clones occupy more than 5% of the sample.

This sample was included in a study of T cells in tuberculosis (dated by TCRdb to the late 2010s). Notes on the research overall: In the study, CD1B tetramers and high-throughput TCR immunosequencing were combined to characterize T cells specific for the mycobacterial lipid antigen glucose monomycolate (GMM). In a South African clinical cohort, IGRA-negative adolescents, IGRA-positive adolescents with latent tuberculosis and adults with active tuberculosis were compared, with 9 to 10 people in each group.

Study-wide conclusions, independent of this receptor: An accuracy of about 89% (AUROC about 0.91) was reached by a classifier using the diverse GMM-specific repertoire, compared with approximately 70% accuracy when GEM motif frequencies were used. Shorter CDR3-alpha lengths in active tuberculosis patients partly drove the smaller NN-distances, and the TCR-beta difference was not statistically significant. Active tuberculosis TCR-alpha repertoires showed smaller mean NN-distances to GMM-specific TCRs than IGRA-negative controls, suggesting clonal expansion of these TCRs. Clinical samples were selected based on which cryopreserved specimens were available, and the active tuberculosis cases were adults whereas the controls were adolescents.

At study entry, a tuberculin skin test and the QuantiFERON-TB GOLD In-Tube IGRA were used to screen adolescents for latent tuberculosis infection. Unsorted cryopreserved PBMC were immunosequenced, covering on average approximately 100,000 T cells per clinical donor. Eleven high schools in the Worcester region of the Western Cape, South Africa, served as enrollment sites for adolescents aged 12 to 18 years. Some ten M. tuberculosis-infected and roughly ten uninfected adolescents were selected with matching for age and sex. Adolescent PBMC were isolated from freshly drawn heparinized blood by density centrifugation and cryopreserved. At the junction V is shortened by 4 bases and J by 2 bases, with 23 bases in between. From the cysteine through the phenylalanine, the CDR3 covers 19 amino acids. The CDR3 DNA has 57 bases and is translated from base 1. CDR1 is given as ENHRY and CDR2 as SYGVKD, both from the germline V gene.

The rearrangement combines TRBV10-3 with TRBJ2-2; D gene: possibly TRBD1, on 5 matching bases. This receptor was identified in a donor between 10 and 29 years old with latent tuberculosis or without tuberculosis infection. Sequenced input: PBMCs. The sequenced DNA: TGTGCCATCAGTGCTTCTCTTACAGGATCCTTAACAAACACCGGGGAGCTGTTTTTT. Its translation reads: CAISASLTGSLTNTGELFF.